The rows below give T cell receptor beta chains drawn from one sample of a study of blood T cells in healthy people across ages. MiXCR, applied by TCRdb to the 5' RACE reads, yields one record per CDR3 protein. The data hold about 970,000 distinct CDR3 sequences, with roughly 51% observed a single time. The sequenced material came from blood. The receptors stem from a woman aged 55-70 years in good health. Each CDR3 is given with its conserved first and last residue. Each record gives: V gene, J gene, D gene, clone size, CDR3 DNA, CDR3 protein. D genes are given only for firm matches. Clone size is shown for a subset of rows, as once, few, many or a class of expanded clone.

V gene: TRBV29-1
J gene: TRBJ2-7
D gene: TRBD1
clone size: NA
CDR3 DNA: TGCAGCGTTGAGAGCAGTGACAGGGCCTGGGGCTACGAGCAGTACTTC
CDR3 protein: CSVESSDRAWGYEQYF

V gene: TRBV5-1
J gene: TRBJ1-5
D gene: NA
clone size: NA
CDR3 DNA: TGCGCCAGCAGCTTGGGCGGGGACAGCAATCAGCCCCAGCATTTT
CDR3 protein: CASSLGGDSNQPQHF

V gene: TRBV28
J gene: TRBJ2-7
D gene: NA
clone size: NA
CDR3 DNA: TGTGCCAGCAGTCCTCAGTGGAAAAGCGAGCAGTACTTC
CDR3 protein: CASSPQWKSEQYF

V gene: TRBV4-1
J gene: TRBJ2-2
D gene: NA
clone size: NA
CDR3 DNA: TGCGCCAGCAGACTGGATGAGAGTAGGGTTCTCGGGGAGCTGTTTTTT
CDR3 protein: CASRLDESRVLGELFF

V gene: TRBV21-1
J gene: TRBJ2-1
D gene: NA
clone size: NA
CDR3 DNA: TGTGCCAGCAGCAAAGTTAGAGGGACTAGCGGGATTGCCCCCAATGAGCAGTTCTTC
CDR3 protein: CASSKVRGTSGIAPNEQFF

V gene: TRBV29-1
J gene: TRBJ2-3
D gene: TRBD2
clone size: few
CDR3 DNA: TGCAGCGTTAGCGGGAGTACAGATACGCAGTATTTT
CDR3 protein: CSVSGSTDTQYF

V gene: TRBV5-8
J gene: TRBJ2-7
D gene: NA
clone size: few
CDR3 DNA: TGTGCCAGCAGCCCGGCCATCTACGAGCAGTACTTC
CDR3 protein: CASSPAIYEQYF

V gene: TRBV20-1
J gene: TRBJ2-7
D gene: TRBD1
clone size: few
CDR3 DNA: TGCAGTGCTAGTCCTCCGGGACAGTTTTCCTACGAGCAGTACTTC
CDR3 protein: CSASPPGQFSYEQYF

V gene: TRBV27
J gene: TRBJ2-1
D gene: NA
clone size: few
CDR3 DNA: TGTGCCAGCAGGACATTTGCGGGGTACAATGAGCAGTTCTTC
CDR3 protein: CASRTFAGYNEQFF

V gene: TRBV29-1
J gene: TRBJ2-3
D gene: TRBD2
clone size: many
CDR3 DNA: TGCAGCGTTTCCGCGGGAGAATTTTCTACGCAGTATTTT
CDR3 protein: CSVSAGEFSTQYF